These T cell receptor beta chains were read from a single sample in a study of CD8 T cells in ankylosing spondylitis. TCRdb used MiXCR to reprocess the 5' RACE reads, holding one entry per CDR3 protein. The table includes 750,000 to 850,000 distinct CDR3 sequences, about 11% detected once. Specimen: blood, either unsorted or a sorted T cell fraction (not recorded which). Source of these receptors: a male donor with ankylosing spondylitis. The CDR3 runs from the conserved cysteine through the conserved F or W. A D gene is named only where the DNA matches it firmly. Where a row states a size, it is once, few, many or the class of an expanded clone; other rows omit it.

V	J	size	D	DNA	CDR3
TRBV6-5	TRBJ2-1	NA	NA	TGTGCCAGCAGTTACTCGCTAGCTCTCAACAATGAGCAGTTCTTC	CASSYSLALNNEQFF
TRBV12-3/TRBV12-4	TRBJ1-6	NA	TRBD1	TGTGCCAGCAGTTTACAGGGGGCATATAATTCACCCCTCCACTTT	CASSLQGAYNSPLHF
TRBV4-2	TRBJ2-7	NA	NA	TGTGCCAGCAGCCAAGACCCCGACAGGCCCCTGCACTTC	CASSQDPDRPLHF
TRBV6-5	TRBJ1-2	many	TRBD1	TGTGCCAGCAGGACAGGGGGTTCTCGTGGCTACACCTTC	CASRTGGSRGYTF
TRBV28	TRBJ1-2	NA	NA	TGTGCCAGCAGACAACTCCCAGGGCAGTCACCTGGCTATGGCTACACCTTC	CASRQLPGQSPGYGYTF
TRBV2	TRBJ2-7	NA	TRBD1	TGTGCCAGCAGTGCCAACAGGGGAAGTTCCTACGAGCAGTACTTC	CASSANRGSSYEQYF
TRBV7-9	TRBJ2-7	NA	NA	TGTGCCAGCAGCTTAGGTAATCAAGCGTCCTACGAGCAGTACTTC	CASSLGNQASYEQYF
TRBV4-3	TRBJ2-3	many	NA	TGCGCCAGCAGCACGGTGGATACGCAGTATTTT	CASSTVDTQYF
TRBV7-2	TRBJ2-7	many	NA	TGTGCCAGCAGCTTGATGGGGCTTGGGAACGAGCAGTACTTC	CASSLMGLGNEQYF
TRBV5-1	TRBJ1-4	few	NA	TGCGCCAGCAGCTTGATCGGGTTCGAGGAAAAACTGTTTTTT	CASSLIGFEEKLFF
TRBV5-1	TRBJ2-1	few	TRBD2	TGCGCCAGCAGCTACCTAGCGGGAGGGGGTAAGGGTGAGCAGTTCTTC	CASSYLAGGGKGEQFF
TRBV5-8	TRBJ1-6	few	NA	TGTGCCAGCAGCTTCGAGGCAGGGAGAATGTCACCCCTCCACTTT	CASSFEAGRMSPLHF
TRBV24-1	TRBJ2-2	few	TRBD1	TGTGCCACCAGTGTCCCGGGACAGGCGGTCCCCGGGGAGCTGTTTTTT	CATSVPGQAVPGELFF
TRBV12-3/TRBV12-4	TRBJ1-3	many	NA	TGTGCCAGCAGTTTAGATATCTCTGGAAACACCATATATTTT	CASSLDISGNTIYF
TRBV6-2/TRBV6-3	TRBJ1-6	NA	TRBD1	TGTGCCAGCAGTTCGCGGACAGGTAGACGGGATTCACCCCTCCACTTT	CASSSRTGRRDSPLHF
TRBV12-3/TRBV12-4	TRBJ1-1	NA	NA	TGTGCCAGCAGTATAAGACAGCAGATGAACACTGAAGCTTTCTTT	CASSIRQQMNTEAFF
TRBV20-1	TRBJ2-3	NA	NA	TGCAGTGCTCAGAGCGGAACTAGCACAGATACGCAGTATTTT	CSAQSGTSTDTQYF
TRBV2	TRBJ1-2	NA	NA	TGTGCCAGCAGAGGAACCAACAGGGCCTATGGCTACACCTTC	CASRGTNRAYGYTF
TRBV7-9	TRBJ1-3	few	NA	TGTGCCAGCAGCCGCGGACAATCCAAAGGAAACACCATATATTTT	CASSRGQSKGNTIYF
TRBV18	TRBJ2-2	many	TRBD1	TGTGCCAGCTCACCACCGGGACAGGGGGACACCGGGGAGCTGTTTTTT	CASSPPGQGDTGELFF
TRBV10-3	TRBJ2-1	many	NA	TGTGCCATCAGTGGCCAGGGGCACAATGAGCAGTTCTTC	CAISGQGHNEQFF
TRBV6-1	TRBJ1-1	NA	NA	TGTGCCAGCAGTGAAAATCGGGGGTGGAACACTGAAGCTTTCTTT	CASSENRGWNTEAFF
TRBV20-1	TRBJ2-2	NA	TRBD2	TGCAGTGCAAAGGGACCACTAGCGGGGGGCGCCGGGGAGCTGTTTTTT	CSAKGPLAGGAGELFF
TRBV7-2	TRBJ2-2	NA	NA	TGTGCCAGCAGCAGATCTCCCCTACAGGGCACCGGGGAGCTGTTTTTT	CASSRSPLQGTGELFF
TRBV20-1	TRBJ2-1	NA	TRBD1	TGCAGTGCGGGACAGGCCTACAATGAGCAGTTCTTC	CSAGQAYNEQFF